The source of this T cell receptor beta chain is a study of blood T cell repertoires in COVID-19. V was clipped by 2 bases and J by 1 base; unmatched bases: 3. This CDR3 has 15 residues. The germline V gene encodes CDR1 SGHTA and CDR2 FQGNSA. In the original workflow: Estimates of nucleated cell counts were drawn from the amplification of reference gene primers. The method was immunoSEQ multiplex PCR; TCRdb's version includes in-frame clones alone and lacks a portion of them. For V, J and clone size, that table is used; D and trimming come from the DNA. The data show 350,000 to 400,000 clones, over 85% seen once.

Sequenced sample: PBMCs or T cells enriched from blood (not recorded which). This chain connects TRBV7-2 to TRBJ2-5, with 8 nucleotides matching TRBD1. This clonotype originated in a woman aged 25 to 39 who had recovered from COVID-19. CDR3 bases: TGTGCCAGCAGCTTACAGGGGGCGACCCAAGAGACCCAGTACTTC. Translating gives CASSLQGATQETQYF.